These 5 T cell receptor beta chains came from one sample sequenced in a study of Tregs in tolerant kidney transplant recipients. The method was immunoSEQ multiplex PCR; TCRdb's version includes in-frame clones alone and lacks a portion of them. The data contain approximately 66,000 clones, roughly 85% of them singletons. Sequenced here: Tregs from blood, sampled before the transplant. The receptors stem from a human donor who received a combined kidney and bone marrow transplant.

The chain links TRBV5-5 to TRBJ2-7, with 8 bases matching TRBD1. The CDR3 loop spans 15 amino acids. V was pared by 1 base and J by 2 bases, with 5 bases of the junction left unmatched. The germline gives CDR1 SGHKS, CDR2 YYEKEE (reference sequence). As DNA, the CDR3 is TGTGCCAGCAGCTTGACCGGACAGGGTACCTACGAGCAGTACTTC. It yields the protein CASSLTGQGTYEQYF. Using reference TRBV5-5 and TRBJ2-7 for the parts outside the CDR3, the full variable domain is DAGVTQSPTHLIKTRGQQVTLRCSPISGHKSVSWYQQVLGQGPQFIFQYYEKEERGRGNFPDRFSARQFPNYSSELNVNALLLGDSALYLCASSLTGQGTYEQYFGPGTRLTVT.

The chain links TRBV7-7 to TRBJ2-6; D not resolved. In germline, CDR1 is SSHAT, CDR2 FNYEAQ (reference sequence). V was trimmed by 3 bases and J by 4 bases, leaving 4 bases between them. This CDR3 spans 13 amino acids. CDR3 in DNA: TGTGCCAGCAGCTTGGGGGGGGCCAACGTCCTGACTTTC. Translating gives CASSLGGANVLTF.

The chain links TRBV28 to TRBJ2-1, with TRBD2 matching 10 bases. Germline V gives CDR1 MDHEN, CDR2 SYDVKM. The CDR3 runs to 14 residues. Trimming took 6 bases from V and 8 from J; bases not matched to a gene: 7. In DNA form, the CDR3 reads TGTGCCAGCAGGCTAGCGGGAGCCGGGGATGAGCAGTTCTTC. Protein: CASRLAGAGDEQFF.

J is TRBJ2-7 and V is TRBV7-9, with 12 positions matching TRBD1. This CDR3 contains 16 residues. Trimming removed 5 bases from V and 6 bases from J; junction bases left unmatched: 11. The germline gives CDR1 SEHNR, CDR2 FQNEAQ (reference sequence). DNA of the CDR3: TGTGCCAGCAGCCCAATTTGGGGACAGGGGGCGTTCGAGCAGTACTTC. It translates to CASSPIWGQGAFEQYF.

This clone was detected once. The chain combines TRBV6-5 with TRBJ1-2, with D perhaps matching TRBD1 (6 bases). There are 12 residues in the CDR3. Trimming left V 8 bases short and J 6 bases short, with 13 bases between. The germline V gene has CDR1 MNHEY and CDR2 SVGAGI. Here the CDR3 reads CASQDRSHGYTF. CDR3 DNA sequence: TGTGCCAGCCAAGACAGGTCTCATGGCTACACCTTC.